This TCR beta chain was found in a study of blood T cell repertoires in COVID-19. Whole-study context: Italy, Spain and the United States were the sources of the convalescent and acute COVID-19 samples.

CDR1 and CDR2 from the germline V gene are MNHEY and SVGAGI. V lost 6 bases, J lost 2 bases, and 16 bases lay in between. The CDR3 runs to 15 residues. In the original processing: Reference gene primer amplification gave estimated nucleated cell counts. Clones were read by immunoSEQ multiplex PCR, and TCRdb kept only the in-frame ones, dropping some. That table furnishes V, J and clone size, whereas the DNA furnished D and trimming. The repertoire consists of about 140,000 clones, with 76% occurring once and the leading ten covering more than 3.5%. The origin of this receptor is a woman of 80 years or more with active or convalescent COVID-19. Source material: peripheral blood. V gene TRBV6-5 combines with J gene TRBJ1-1; D is perhaps TRBD1 (6 bases). CDR3 nucleotide sequence: TGTGCCAGCAGCGCCCGTCGACAGGCAAACACTGAAGCTTTCTTT. Its protein is CASSARRQANTEAFF.